The clone carrying this T cell receptor (beta chain) came up a few times. This entry comes from a study of beta chain features in type 1 diabetes. The CDR3 loop spans 12 amino acids. The ends were cut back, 6 bases at V and 7 bases at J, with 12 bases in the middle. The germline V gene has CDR1 MNHNY and CDR2 SVGAGI (reference sequence). Expressed TCRB transcripts were sequenced, since all the RNA that had been isolated was reverse transcribed. Libraries were prepared by immunoSEQ multiplex PCR; TCRdb keeps only in-frame clonotypes and omits some of them. Among some 410,000 clones listed, roughly an eighth were seen once. CD4+ cells of the naive, central memory, regulatory and stem cell-like memory types were sorted via CD45RO/CCR7/CD25/CD127/CD95/CD27.

V gene TRBV6-6 combines with J gene TRBJ1-2; D call uncertain. The sequenced sample consisted of naive CD4+ T cells from blood. The clonotype comes from a woman under 30 in good health. CDR3 sequence reads: CASRDLLRGYTF. The CDR3 DNA reads as TGTGCCAGCAGGGACTTACTGCGTGGCTACACCTTC.